At least ten counts were recorded for the clone carrying this T cell receptor beta chain. This sample is part of a study of response to subunit inactivated influenza vaccine. TCRdb re-called the RT-PCR reads through MiXCR, storing one row per CDR3 protein. The data hold about 700,000 distinct CDR3 sequences, with about 14% observed a single time. CDR3 length: 18 residues. The germline V and J ends were trimmed by 4 bases and 0 bases, with 21 bases remaining between them. Germline V CDR1 and CDR2: MGHRA, YSYEKL. The clonotype was recovered from a man in his fifties or sixties who received an inactivated influenza vaccine. Material: PBMCs from blood, obtained approximately 15 days before vaccination. This chain links TRBV4-1 with TRBJ1-2; D call uncertain. CDR3 nucleotides: TGCGCCAGCAGCCTCCGCCCCCCAGGCCAAATAGCTAACTATGGCTACACCTTC. Amino acids: CASSLRPPGQIANYGYTF.